This T cell receptor (beta chain) was recorded in a study of cytomegalovirus exposure and HLA in healthy donors. Study-level results: While the bulk of TCR sequences proved rare, some public TCRs turned up in many donors. In vitro assays verified that three CMV-associated chains recognized CMV antigens specifically.

In regard to this clone: Its antigen is undetermined.

V lost 2 bases to trimming and J lost 6 bases; unmatched junction nucleotides: 12. CDR1 is MNHEY and CDR2 is SMNVEV in the germline V gene (reference sequence). CDR3 length: 17 residues. Using immunoSEQ multiplex PCR, the repertoire was profiled, and TCRdb retains in-frame clones only, with some absent. The repertoire holds 97,000 or so clones, less than 95% seen once, with 0.85% to 0.95% in the top ten. The sequence derives from a woman younger than 30 in good health and CMV-seronegative. The sequencing input was PBMCs. The chain is built from TRBV27 and TRBJ2-1, with 8 bases that match TRBD2. Here the CDR3 DNA reads TGTGCCAGCAGTTTAGGGTCGGGACTAGTTGCTTCCAATGAGCAGTTCTTC. Translated, it gives CASSLGSGLVASNEQFF.